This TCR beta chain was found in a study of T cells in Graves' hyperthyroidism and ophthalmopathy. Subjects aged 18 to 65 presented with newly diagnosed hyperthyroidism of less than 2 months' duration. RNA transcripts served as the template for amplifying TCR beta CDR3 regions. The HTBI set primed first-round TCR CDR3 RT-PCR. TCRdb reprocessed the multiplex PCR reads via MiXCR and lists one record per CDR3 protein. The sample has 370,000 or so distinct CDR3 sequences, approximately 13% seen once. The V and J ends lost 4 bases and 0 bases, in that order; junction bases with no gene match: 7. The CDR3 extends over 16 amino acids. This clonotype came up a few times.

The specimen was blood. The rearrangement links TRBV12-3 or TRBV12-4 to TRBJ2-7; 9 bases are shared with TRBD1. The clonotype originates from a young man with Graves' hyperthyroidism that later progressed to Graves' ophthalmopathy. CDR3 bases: TGTGCCAGCAGTTCGGGACAGGGAACGGCCTCCTACGAGCAGTACTTC. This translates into CASSSGQGTASYEQYF.